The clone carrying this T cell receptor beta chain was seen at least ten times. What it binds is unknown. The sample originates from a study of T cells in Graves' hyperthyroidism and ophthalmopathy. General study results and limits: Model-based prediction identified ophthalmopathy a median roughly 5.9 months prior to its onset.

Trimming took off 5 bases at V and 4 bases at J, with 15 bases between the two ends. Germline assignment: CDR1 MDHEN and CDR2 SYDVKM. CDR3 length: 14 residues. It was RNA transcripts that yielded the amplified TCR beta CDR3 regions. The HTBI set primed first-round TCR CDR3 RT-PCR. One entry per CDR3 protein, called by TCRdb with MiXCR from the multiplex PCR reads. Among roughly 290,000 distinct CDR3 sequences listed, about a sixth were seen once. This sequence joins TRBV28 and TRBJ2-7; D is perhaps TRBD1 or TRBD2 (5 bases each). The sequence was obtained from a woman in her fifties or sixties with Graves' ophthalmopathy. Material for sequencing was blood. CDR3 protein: CASSPPGPIYEQYF. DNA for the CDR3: TGTGCCAGCAGTCCCCCGGGACCTATATACGAGCAGTACTTC. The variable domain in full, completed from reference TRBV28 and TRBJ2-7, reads DVKVTQSSRYLVKRTGEKVFLECVQDMDHENMFWYRQDPGLGLRLIYFSYDVKMKEKGDIPEGYSVSREKKERFSLILESASTNQTSMYLCASSPPGPIYEQYFGPGTRLTVT.